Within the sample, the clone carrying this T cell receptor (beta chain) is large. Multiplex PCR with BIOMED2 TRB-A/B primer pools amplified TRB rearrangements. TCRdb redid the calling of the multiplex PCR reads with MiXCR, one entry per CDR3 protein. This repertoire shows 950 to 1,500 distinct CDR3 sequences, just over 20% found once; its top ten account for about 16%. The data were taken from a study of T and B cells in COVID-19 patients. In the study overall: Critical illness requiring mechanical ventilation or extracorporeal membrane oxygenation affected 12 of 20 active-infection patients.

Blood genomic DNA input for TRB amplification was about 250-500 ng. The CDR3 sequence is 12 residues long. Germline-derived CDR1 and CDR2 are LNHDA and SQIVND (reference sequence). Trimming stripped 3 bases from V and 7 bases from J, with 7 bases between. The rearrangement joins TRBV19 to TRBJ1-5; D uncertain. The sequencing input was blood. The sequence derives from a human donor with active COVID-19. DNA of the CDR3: TGTGCCAGTAGTATTAGCCAACAGCCCCAGCATTTT. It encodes CASSISQQPQHF.